This entry lists 9 T cell receptor beta chains sequenced from one sample in a study of blood T cells in healthy people across ages. With a J-beta primer mix and a sample-barcoded 5' primer, a second PCR ran 7 to 11 cycles. MiXCR, run by TCRdb on the 5' RACE reads, gives a single entry per CDR3 protein. The sample has under 1 million distinct CDR3 sequences; roughly 44% are singletons. The sample was blood. The receptors were sampled from a man aged 60 to 69 in good health.

A note on this clonotype: Sequence at one end of the junction differs from germline and may be a read error. The V and J genes are TRBV20-1 and TRBJ1-2; a weak D match, TRBD1 (6 bases). The CDR3 loop spans 13 amino acids. The germline gives CDR1 DFQATT, CDR2 SNEGSKA (reference sequence). CDR3 sequence (DNA): TGCAGTGCCCCAGGACAGAATAACTATGGCCACACCTTC. This codes for CSAPGQNNYGHTF.

This chain connects TRBV9 to TRBJ2-7; D remains ambiguous. Between the trimmed V and J ends, which lost 0 bases and 2 bases, there was a span of 12 bases. The CDR3 has 15 residues. Germline V gene lookup returns CDR1 SGDLS and CDR2 YYNGEE. Here the CDR3 reads CASSVGPTSPYEQYF. CDR3 DNA: TGTGCCAGCAGCGTAGGTCCGACAAGCCCCTACGAGCAGTACTTC.

This clonotype has only one observation. V and J are TRBV20-1 and TRBJ1-1, with D perhaps TRBD1 (5 bases). Looked up from germline, CDR1 is DFQATT and CDR2 is SNEGSKA (reference sequence). V was cut by 6 bases and J by 4 bases, with 15 bases left in between. CDR3 size: 13 residues. CDR3 in DNA: TGCAGTGCGGAGTGGGGGGAGGGCACTGAAGCTTTCTTT. It yields the protein CSAEWGEGTEAFF.

V gene TRBV9 combines with J gene TRBJ2-3; 8 positions agree with TRBD2. This CDR3 has 16 residues. The ends lost 4 bases at V and 4 bases at J; junction bases unmatched: 11. Per germline, CDR1 SGDLS and CDR2 YYNGEE. CDR3 region: CASSPRGLAGPDTQYF. The CDR3, as DNA: TGTGCCAGCAGCCCACGAGGGTTAGCGGGGCCAGATACGCAGTATTTT.

V is TRBV7-9 and J is TRBJ2-7, with 9 bases identical to TRBD1. Germline loops: CDR1 SEHNR, CDR2 FQNEAQ (reference sequence). This CDR3 has 15 amino acids. V lost 4 bases, J lost 4 bases, and 8 bases stayed unmatched. CDR3 DNA sequence: TGTGCCAGCAGCTCCTGGGACAGGGAAGGGTACGAGCAGTACTTC. Its translation is CASSSWDREGYEQYF.

This clonotype was observed a few times. The chain links TRBV27 to TRBJ2-7; the match to TRBD2 covers 7 bases. Germline-derived CDR1 and CDR2 are MNHEY and SMNVEV (reference sequence). The V segment lost 3 bases and the J segment 6 bases; nucleotides outside the gene matches: 11. This CDR3 has 15 amino acids. Here the CDR3 reads CASSFGRTSAFEQYF. In DNA, the CDR3 is TGTGCCAGCAGTTTTGGTCGGACTAGTGCCTTCGAGCAGTACTTC.

This clonotype came up a few times. The CDR3 nucleotides are TGCGCCAGCAGCCAAGGGGTGGCGGGGGGGTTCTATGAGCAGTTCTTC. Encoded protein: CASSQGVAGGFYEQFF. The V and J genes are TRBV4-3 and TRBJ2-1; 9 bases are a match to TRBD2. Germline-derived CDR1 and CDR2 are LGHNA and YSLEER. V dropped 1 base and J dropped 8; count of bases not matched to a gene: 9. The CDR3 length is 16 residues.

J is TRBJ2-1 and V is TRBV12-3 or TRBV12-4; D is unresolved. The V and J ends lost 1 base and 10 bases respectively, with 11 bases between them. This CDR3 has 13 amino acids. CDR3 bases: TGTGCCAGCAGTTTAGGCAATCACCGGGAGCAGTTCTTC. Protein: CASSLGNHREQFF.

The V call is TRBV4-3, the J call TRBJ2-7; D is uncertain. Trimming took 0 bases from V and 2 from J, leaving 8 bases between them. The CDR3 is made up of 14 amino acids. Germline CDR1 and CDR2: LGHNA and YSLEER. CDR3 coding DNA: TGCGCCAGCAGCCAAGACACAAGGACCTACGAGCAGTACTTC. Protein product: CASSQDTRTYEQYF.